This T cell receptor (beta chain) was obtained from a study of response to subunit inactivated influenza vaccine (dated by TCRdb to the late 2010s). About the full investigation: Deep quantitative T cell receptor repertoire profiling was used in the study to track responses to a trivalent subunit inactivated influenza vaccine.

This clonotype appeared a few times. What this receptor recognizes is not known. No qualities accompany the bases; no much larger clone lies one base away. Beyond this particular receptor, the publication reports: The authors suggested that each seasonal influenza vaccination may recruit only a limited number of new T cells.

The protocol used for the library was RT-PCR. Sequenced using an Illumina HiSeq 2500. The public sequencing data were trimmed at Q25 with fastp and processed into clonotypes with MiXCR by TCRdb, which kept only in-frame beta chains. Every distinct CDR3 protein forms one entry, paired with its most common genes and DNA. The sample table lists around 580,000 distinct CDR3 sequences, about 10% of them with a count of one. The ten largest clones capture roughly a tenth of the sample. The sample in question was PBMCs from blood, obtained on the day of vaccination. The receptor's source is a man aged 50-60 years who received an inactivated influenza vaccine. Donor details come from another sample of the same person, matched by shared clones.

The CDR3 here reads CASSLLAGELYEQYF. The nucleotides are TGTGCCAGCAGTTTATTAGCGGGAGAGCTCTACGAGCAGTACTTC. The chain couples TRBV3-1 to TRBJ2-7, with 9 middle bases fitting TRBD2. After removal of 6 bases from V and 3 bases from J, the junction retains 9 bases not matched to a gene. The germline V gene (reference sequence) gives CDR1 as LGHDT and CDR2 as YNNKEL. The CDR3 covers 15 residues, taking in both the cysteine and the phenylalanine. Only the CDR3 DNA is retained, 45 bases long and in frame from the first base.